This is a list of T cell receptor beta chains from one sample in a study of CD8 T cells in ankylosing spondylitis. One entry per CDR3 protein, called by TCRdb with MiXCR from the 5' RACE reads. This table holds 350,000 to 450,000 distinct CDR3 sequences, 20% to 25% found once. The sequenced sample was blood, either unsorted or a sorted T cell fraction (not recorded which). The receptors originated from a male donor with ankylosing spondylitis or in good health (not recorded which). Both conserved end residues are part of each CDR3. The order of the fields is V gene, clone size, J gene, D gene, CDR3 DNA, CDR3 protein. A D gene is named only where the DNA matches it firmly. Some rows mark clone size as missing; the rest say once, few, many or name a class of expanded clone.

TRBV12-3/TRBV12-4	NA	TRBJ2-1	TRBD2	TGTGCCAGCAGTTGGGGGGGAACTAGCGGGGAGGCTAGGGAGCAGTTCTTC	CASSWGGTSGEAREQFF
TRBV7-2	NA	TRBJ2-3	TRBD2	TGTGCCAGCAGCTTTCTCGGGGGGGCTGGGACAGATACGCAGTATTTT	CASSFLGGAGTDTQYF
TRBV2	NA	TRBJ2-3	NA	TGTGCCAGCAGTGAAGATAGCACGGGGGCCTCCGATGGTACGCAGTATTTT	CASSEDSTGASDGTQYF
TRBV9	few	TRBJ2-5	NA	TGTGCCAGCAGCGTAGGTGTGGGGGGGCCTGAGACCCAGTACTTC	CASSVGVGGPETQYF
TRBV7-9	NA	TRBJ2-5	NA	TGTGCCAGCAGTCGTCTCTCAGGGTCAGTGGAGACCCAGTACTTC	CASSRLSGSVETQYF
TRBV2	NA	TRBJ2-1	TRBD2	TGTGCCAGCACCCCGTTTAGGGAGGGGAAGAGTGAGCAGTTCTTC	CASTPFREGKSEQFF
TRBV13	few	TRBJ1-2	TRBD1	TGTGCCAGCAGTGGCAGGGGGACGTCTAACTATGGCTACACCTTC	CASSGRGTSNYGYTF
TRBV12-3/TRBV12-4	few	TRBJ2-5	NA	TGTGCCAGCAGCCCCCCCCTTGGGACCCAGTACTTC	CASSPPLGTQYF
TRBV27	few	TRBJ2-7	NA	TGTGCCAGCAGTTTGTCCGGACAAAACTACGAGCAGTACTTC	CASSLSGQNYEQYF
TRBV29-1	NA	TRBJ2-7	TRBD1	TGCAGCGTTGATAAGGGGACAGGGACTCACGAGCAGTACTTC	CSVDKGTGTHEQYF
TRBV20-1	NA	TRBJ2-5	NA	TGCAGTGCTAGAGATGATGTGGGCTCGGCATTAGGGACCCAGTACTTC	CSARDDVGSALGTQYF
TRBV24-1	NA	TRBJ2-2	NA	TGTGCCACCAACACAGTATCGAACACCGGGGAGCTGTTTTTT	CATNTVSNTGELFF